The 2 T cell receptor beta chains below were found in one sample sequenced in a study of beta chain features in type 1 diabetes. Expressed TCRB transcripts got sequenced, as all isolated RNA was reverse transcribed. Some clones are missing from TCRdb's copy, which holds only in-frame ones; the method was immunoSEQ multiplex PCR. This sample has about 620,000 clones, with 15% to 18% found just once. The sequenced sample was naive CD4+ T cells from blood. These receptor sequences come from a man in his late teens or twenties in good health.

This chain connects TRBV2 to TRBJ1-6; no definite D call. Germline CDR1 reads SNHLY; CDR2 reads FYNNEI. V shed 6 bases and J shed 5 bases, with 5 bases lying between them. This CDR3 spans 12 amino acids. The CDR3 DNA is TGTGCCAGCAGCGGGGATAATTCACCCCTCCACTTT. Its protein is CASSGDNSPLHF.

There are a few counts of this clone. The chain uses TRBV4-3 and TRBJ2-1, with TRBD2 as a possible D gene (5 bases). Trimming cost V 2 bases and J 0 bases, with 8 bases left between them. The CDR3 has 15 residues. The germline CDR1 and CDR2 sequences are LGHNA and YSLEER. Here the CDR3 reads CASSQPGYSYNEQFF. The CDR3 DNA reads TGCGCCAGCAGCCAACCGGGATACTCCTACAATGAGCAGTTCTTC.